This entry features one T cell receptor beta chain sequence. The data originate from a study of blood T cells in healthy people across ages. Turning to the study itself: Template-switching capture recovered about one barcoded beta molecule per two T cells.

Using a J-beta primer mix together with a sample-barcoded 5' primer, a second PCR was run for roughly 6 to 12 cycles. One entry per CDR3 protein results from TCRdb running MiXCR on the 5' RACE reads. The table lists about 640,000 distinct CDR3 sequences, 58% of them singletons, with about two fifths in the top ten. CDR3 length: 11 residues. Germline lookup yields CDR1 DFQATT and CDR2 SNEGSKA (reference sequence). Specimen: blood. This sequence was found in a man between 60 and 75 years old in good health. The chain couples TRBV20-1 to TRBJ2-4, with D perhaps TRBD1 or TRBD2 (5 bases each). The J call may be faulty, since TRBJ2-5 better matches the DNA end. CDR3 DNA sequence: TGCAGTGCGGGACGGATTGAGACCCAGTACTTC. Its protein product is CSAGRIETQYF.